These 10 T cell receptor beta chains were all obtained from the same sample, sequenced in a study of vaccination effects on CD4 cells after COVID-19. Generated by immunoSEQ multiplex PCR, the TCRdb table keeps only in-frame clones and is missing some. This table holds more than 65,000 clones, about 81% found once. Sequencing followed a ViraFEST assay step that expanded antigen-specific CD4+ T cells with viral peptide pools. The culture ran for nine to eleven days, and then CD4+ T cells were isolated. Two doses of either BNT162b2 or mRNA-1273 were given to each participant. The antigens for these receptors are not known. The sequenced sample was CD4+ T cells from PBMCs cultured with HCoV-229E spike peptides, obtained after COVID-19 vaccination. These receptors were obtained from a human donor who received a COVID-19 vaccine.

This clone was observed once. The chain employs TRBV7-2 and TRBJ2-5, with 10 bases that match TRBD1. Germline CDR1 is SGHTA and CDR2 is FQGNSA. The CDR3 totals 16 residues. The J segment lost 5 bases and the V segment lost 3 bases, leaving 9 bases of the junction unmatched. In DNA form, the CDR3 reads TGTGCCAGCAGCTTGGGCGAGACAGGGGGCATGGAGACCCAGTACTTC. Encoded protein: CASSLGETGGMETQYF.

The V and J genes are TRBV24-1 and TRBJ1-6, with D unclear. This CDR3 contains 16 residues. The V gene's germline CDR1 is KGHDR and CDR2 SFDVKD. The V end was cut by 5 bases, the J end by 0 bases, with 10 bases between. For the CDR3, the DNA is TGTGCCACCAGTGTTAAAGGGTACTCCTATAATTCACCCCTCCACTTT. It codes for CATSVKGYSYNSPLHF.

The J gene is TRBJ2-7, the V gene TRBV7-9; D remains ambiguous. V was cut by 2 bases and J by 0 bases, with 5 bases left in between. Germline V gene data show CDR1 as SEHNR and CDR2 as FQNEAQ (reference sequence). The CDR3 loop spans 13 amino acids. The CDR3 sequence is CASSLSPSYEQYV. For the CDR3, the DNA is TGTGCCAGCAGCTTATCTCCCTCCTACGAGCAGTACGTC.

This rearrangement joins TRBV3-1 (or the pseudogene TRBV3-2) to TRBJ1-6; D uncertain. Germline V gene data show CDR1 as LGHDT and CDR2 as YNNKEL (reference sequence). V was shortened by 2 bases and J by 10 bases, with 12 bases between the two germline ends. This CDR3 is 14 amino acids long. CDR3: CASSQPGFGSPLHF. Written as DNA, the CDR3 is TGTGCCAGCAGCCAACCTGGGTTTGGGTCACCCCTCCACTTT.

This clone was counted between two and nine times. The chain carries TRBV6-4 and TRBJ2-7; perhaps TRBD1 as D (5 bases). Germline CDR1 and CDR2: MRHNA and SNTAGT. V was clipped by 3 bases and J by 1 base, with 10 bases between them. CDR3 length equals 14 residues. The CDR3 nucleotides are TGTGCCAGCAGTGAAGGGGATAGATCCTACGAGCAGTACGTC. Its translation: CASSEGDRSYEQYV.

CDR3 sequence: CASSPSGSYGYTF. CDR3 coding DNA: TGTGCCAGCAGCCCCAGTGGGTCCTATGGCTACACCTTC. V is TRBV9 and J is TRBJ1-2, with D hard to call. The germline gives CDR1 SGDLS, CDR2 YYNGEE. Trimming removed 4 bases at V and 4 bases at J, with 11 bases between. This CDR3 is 13 amino acids long. Supplemented by reference TRBV9 and TRBJ1-2, the full variable domain reads DSGVTQTPKHLITATGQRVTLRCSPRSGDLSVYWYQQSLDQGLQFLIQYYNGEERAKGNILERFSAQQFPDLHSELNLSSLELGDSALYFCASSPSGSYGYTFGSGTRLTVV.

The chain joins TRBV6-6 to TRBJ2-3; the D gene could be TRBD1 or TRBD2 (5 bases each). Looked up from germline, CDR1 is MNHNY and CDR2 is SVGAGI (reference sequence). Trimming removed 5 bases at V and 2 bases at J, with 17 bases between. The CDR3 covers 16 residues. CDR3 sequence: CASSRRDGGYTDTQYF. As DNA, the CDR3 is TGTGCCAGCAGTCGACGGGACGGCGGATACACAGATACGCAGTATTTT.

The chain recombines TRBV6-1 with TRBJ2-4; possibly TRBD2 for D (5 bases). The germline V gene has CDR1 MNHNS and CDR2 SASEGT. Trimming took 4 bases from V and 1 from J, leaving 17 bases between them. The CDR3 is made up of 17 amino acids. As DNA, the CDR3 is TGTGCCAGCAGTGCTATTGTAGCGAGAGGTGCCAAAAACATTCAGTACTTC. It codes for CASSAIVARGAKNIQYF.

CDR3 sequence (DNA): TGTGCCACCAGTGACCCCCCCCCGAGCGGTACGCAGTATTTT. Encoded protein: CATSDPPPSGTQYF. V is TRBV24-1 and J is TRBJ2-3; the D gene is possibly TRBD2 (5 bases). Germline CDR1 KGHDR, CDR2 SFDVKD. The CDR3 spans 14 residues. V gave up 4 bases and J gave up 8 bases, with 15 bases separating them.

The rearrangement links TRBV2 to TRBJ2-6; 7 positions match TRBD1. J gave up 4 bases and V 8 bases, and 5 bases lay outside the gene matches. The germline V gene encodes CDR1 SNHLY and CDR2 FYNNEI. The CDR3 has 14 residues. For the CDR3, the DNA is TGTGCCAGCCAGGGGGTGGCCGGGGCCAACGTCCTGACTTTC. Translation: CASQGVAGANVLTF.